The 26 T cell receptor beta chains in this list originate from one sample, sequenced in a study of glioma-infiltrating T cells. The iRepertoire nested amplicon-rescue multiplex PCR amplified TCR alpha and beta CDR3s from RNA. TCRdb called the multiplex PCR reads again in MiXCR, with one record for every CDR3 protein. The sample lists more than 300,000 distinct CDR3 sequences, 35% to 45% occurring once. The specimen sequenced was glioma tissue, nonneoplastic brain tissue, or PBMCs (not recorded which). Receptors were obtained from a human donor with low-grade glioma or glioblastoma, undergoing nonglioma brain surgery, or in good health (not recorded which).

On this clonotype itself: This could be a read error, since a much larger clone is one nucleotide away. The gene calls are TRBV6-1 and TRBJ1-5, with a possible D match to TRBD1 (5 bases). Germline assignment: CDR1 MNHNS and CDR2 SASEGT. With 5 bases removed from V and 0 bases from J, the gap between germline ends came to 8 bases. The CDR3 is 14 amino acids. CDR3 protein: CASSSGNSNQPQHF. CDR3 sequence (DNA): TGTGCCAGCAGTTCAGGGAATAGCAATCAGCCCCAGCATTTT.

This sequence joins TRBV3-1 and TRBJ2-3; 7 bases line up with TRBD2. The CDR3 is 15 amino acids. With 3 bases clipped from V and 5 bases from J, the junction kept 8 bases outside the gene matches. Germline V gene data show CDR1 as LGHDT and CDR2 as YNNKEL (reference sequence). CDR3 residues: CASSHRGLGKDTQYF. The DNA for the CDR3 is TGTGCCAGCAGCCATCGAGGACTAGGCAAAGATACGCAGTATTTT.

This clonotype was observed many times. The V call is TRBV6-2 or TRBV6-3, the J call TRBJ2-3, with D possibly being TRBD1 or TRBD2 (5 bases each). The CDR3 runs to 14 residues. The V end was cut by 1 base, the J end by 7 bases, with 12 bases between. Per the germline V gene, CDR1 is MNHEY and CDR2 is SVGEGT. For the CDR3, the DNA is TGTGCCAGCAGTTACTTGGGACCGGCGAATACGCAGTATTTT. It is translated as CASSYLGPANTQYF.

The chain links TRBV20-1 to TRBJ2-4, with 7 bases lining up with TRBD2. V dropped 5 bases and J dropped 3; count of bases not matched to a gene: 7. The CDR3 covers 14 residues. Germline assignment: CDR1 DFQATT and CDR2 SNEGSKA (reference sequence). CDR3: CSAEGLWVKNIQYF. The DNA of the CDR3 is TGCAGTGCTGAGGGACTATGGGTCAAAAACATTCAGTACTTC.

Turning to this clonotype: Compared with germline, one end of the junction differs, possibly owing to a read error. The chain has TRBV3-1 and TRBJ1-2, with 7 positions matching TRBD1. This CDR3 region has 12 residues. Per germline, CDR1 LGHDT and CDR2 YNNKEL (reference sequence). CDR3 protein: CASTQGGHGYTF. The CDR3 DNA reads as TGTGCCAGCACCCAAGGGGGCCATGGCTACACCTTC.

This clonotype has more than one count but fewer than ten. V gene TRBV7-2 combines with J gene TRBJ2-7; D not certain. The germline gives CDR1 SGHTA, CDR2 FQGNSA. V gave up 6 bases and J gave up 7 bases, with 16 bases separating them. The CDR3 length is 13 residues. The CDR3 sequence is CASSSLRQAEQYF. The CDR3, as DNA: TGTGCCAGCAGTTCCCTACGGCAGGCAGAGCAGTACTTC.

In its sample, this clonotype was seen many times. The genes are TRBV20-1 and TRBJ1-2, with 7 nucleotides matching TRBD1. Trimming at V came to 2 bases and at J to 1 base, leaving 4 bases not matched to a gene. The CDR3 extends over 14 amino acids. The germline V gene encodes CDR1 DFQATT and CDR2 SNEGSKA (reference sequence). The chain's CDR3 is CSARRDRNNYGYTF. CDR3 DNA: TGCAGTGCTAGAAGGGACAGAAATAACTATGGCTACACCTTC.

Note on this clonotype: One junction end disagrees with the germline gene, perhaps due to a read error. The chain joins TRBV4-2 to TRBJ2-3; 10 bases align to TRBD2. The germline CDR1 and CDR2 sequences are LGHNA and YNFKEQ. CDR3 size: 16 residues. This chain's CDR3 is CASSQDRTSGADTPYF. DNA for the CDR3: TGTGCCAGCAGCCAAGATAGGACTAGCGGCGCAGATACGCCGTATTTT.

This clonotype has at least ten counts. J is TRBJ1-5 and V is TRBV27; unclear D gene. Germline assignment: CDR1 MNHEY and CDR2 SMNVEV (reference sequence). V lost 4 bases and J lost 4, with 5 bases in between. CDR3 length equals 12 residues. CDR3 nucleotide sequence: TGTGCCAGCAGTTACGGGAATCAGCCCCAGCATTTT. Protein: CASSYGNQPQHF.

A word on this clonotype: Just one base apart from a much larger clone, this may be a read error. J is TRBJ1-5 and V is TRBV20-1; 9 positions agree with TRBD1. CDR3 length: 16 amino acids. CDR1 and CDR2 from the germline V gene are DFQATT and SNEGSKA (reference sequence). The CDR3, as DNA: TGCATTGCTAGGGGACAGGGTATCTATAGCAATCAGCCCCAGCATTTT. It encodes CIARGQGIYSNQPQHF.

The chain employs TRBV3-1 and TRBJ2-5, with D perhaps TRBD1 or TRBD2 (5 bases each). Germline lookup yields CDR1 LGHDT and CDR2 YNNKEL (reference sequence). V was clipped by 5 bases and J by 5 bases, with 18 bases between them. This CDR3 comprises 15 residues. The CDR3 loop reads CASSWNGLEGETQYF. The CDR3 DNA sequence: TGTGCCAGCAGCTGGAACGGCCTAGAGGGGGAGACCCAGTACTTC.

As to this clonotype: This may be a read error, as it is one base from a much larger clone. V gene TRBV4-2 combines with J gene TRBJ2-5; D unresolved. This CDR3 region has 16 residues. Germline V gene data show CDR1 as LGHNA and CDR2 as YNFKEQ. For the CDR3, the DNA is TGTGACAGCAGCTTGGATGCAAGGTGGGGCCAAGAGACCCAGTACTTC. It is translated as CDSSLDARWGQETQYF.

At least ten counts were recorded for this clonotype. This CDR3 reads CASSLADMNTEAFF. CDR3 sequence (DNA): TGTGCCAGCAGCTTGGCAGATATGAACACTGAAGCTTTCTTT. The chain employs TRBV7-2 and TRBJ1-1; D ambiguous. Germline V lookup: CDR1 SGHTA, CDR2 FQGNSA. This CDR3 region has 14 residues. V dropped 3 bases and J dropped 0 bases, with 8 bases sitting between them.

This clonotype was observed at least ten times. The chain employs TRBV6-2 or TRBV6-3 and TRBJ1-2; TRBD1 aligns across 9 bases. CDR1 is MNHEY and CDR2 is SVGEGT in the germline V gene. Trimming cost V 2 bases and J 6 bases; bases outside gene matches: 7. The CDR3 consists of 15 residues. The CDR3 coding sequence is TGTGCCAGCAGTTACGAGGACAGGGGCCTACATGGCTACACCTTC. Residues: CASSYEDRGLHGYTF.

Notes on this clonotype: The CDR3 does not end in the conserved phenylalanine or tryptophan, so this is likely a read error. CDR3 sequence (DNA): TGTGCCAGCAGTTCGGGCAGCCCGATGGAGCAGTACCTC. This encodes CASSSGSPMEQYL. The V gene is TRBV28, the J gene TRBJ2-7; D gene uncertain. Germline CDR1 and CDR2: MDHEN and SYDVKM. The CDR3 runs to 13 residues. V gave up 4 bases and J gave up 7 bases, with 14 bases separating them.

This clonotype occurred a few times. The chain recombines TRBV7-2 with TRBJ1-2; TRBD1 matches at 11 bases. With 5 bases clipped from V and 5 bases from J, the junction kept 4 bases outside the gene matches. Per the germline V gene, CDR1 is SGHTA and CDR2 is FQGNSA. The CDR3 totals 14 residues. Written as DNA, the CDR3 is TGTGCCAGCAGCGATCGGGACAGGGGGTATGGCTACACCTTC. Translating gives CASSDRDRGYGYTF.

V usage is TRBV7-6 and J usage is TRBJ2-7; D remains ambiguous. V was pared by 5 bases and J by 7 bases, with 15 bases between. This CDR3 comprises 13 residues. In germline, CDR1 is SGHVS, CDR2 FNYEAQ. The CDR3 is CASSQGPVREQYF. In DNA, the CDR3 is TGTGCCAGCAGCCAAGGACCCGTTAGAGAGCAGTACTTC. The full variable domain, rest sourced from reference TRBV7-6 and TRBJ2-7, is GAGVSQSPRYKVTKRGQDVALRCDPISGHVSLYWYRQALGQGPEFLTYFNYEAQQDKSGLPNDRFSAERPEGSISTLTIQRTEQRDSAMYRCASSQGPVREQYFGPGTRLTVT.

This clonotype came up many times. The chain has TRBV27 and TRBJ2-7; a weak D match, TRBD2 (7 bases). V was pared by 8 bases and J by 2 bases, with 19 bases between. Germline V gene lookup returns CDR1 MNHEY and CDR2 SMNVEV (reference sequence). This CDR3 has 15 amino acids. The CDR3 here is CASGWSGTLPYEQYF. In nucleotides, the CDR3 is TGTGCCAGCGGCTGGAGCGGGACATTACCCTACGAGCAGTACTTC.

The chain links TRBV19 to TRBJ1-2; no definite D call. V was clipped by 2 bases and J by 4 bases, with 20 bases between them. CDR1 is LNHDA, CDR2 SQIVND, per germline (reference sequence). The CDR3 has 17 amino acids. The CDR3 DNA sequence: TGTGCCAGTAGTATACTACTCTCAGGAGCGTTCGGCTATGGCTACACCTTC. It codes for CASSILLSGAFGYGYTF.

Details on this clonotype: A much larger clone is a single base away; this may be a read error. The chain employs TRBV28 and TRBJ1-1; D possibly corresponds to TRBD1 (6 bases). V was clipped by 9 bases and J by 6 bases, with 20 bases between them. The germline V gene encodes CDR1 MDHEN and CDR2 SYDVKM. The CDR3 extends over 14 amino acids. For the CDR3, the DNA is TGTGCCAGTATGACAGGTTCCGACTGGGCTGAAGCTTTCTTT. Protein sequence: CASMTGSDWAEAFF.

This chain links TRBV7-2 with TRBJ2-7; D is perhaps TRBD2 (6 bases). From germline, CDR1 is SGHTA and CDR2 FQGNSA. CDR3 size: 14 residues. The V gene lost 3 bases and the J gene lost 3 bases, with 12 bases spanning the gap. The DNA of the CDR3 is TGTGCCAGCAGCTTGGACTACTTGGGCTACGAGCAGTACTTC. This translates into CASSLDYLGYEQYF. Based on the CDR3 plus reference TRBV7-2 and TRBJ2-7, the full variable domain is GAGVSQSPSNKVTEKGKDVELRCDPISGHTALYWYRQSLGQGLEFLIYFQGNSAPDKSGLPSDRFSAERTGGSVSTLTIQRTQQEDSAVYLCASSLDYLGYEQYFGPGTRLTVT.

Points on this clonotype: This may arise from a read error, as a much more abundant clone is one base away. This is likely a read error, given that the CDR3 carries no conserved phenylalanine or tryptophan at its end. The chain recombines TRBV10-3 with TRBJ2-2; possible D gene TRBD1, 6 bases. Trimming took off 8 bases at V and 2 bases at J, with 12 bases between the two ends. Germline V CDR1 and CDR2: ENHRY, SYGVKD. The CDR3 has 14 amino acids. The CDR3 loop reads CAIQPGQNTGELFL. In DNA, the CDR3 is TGTGCCATCCAACCGGGACAAAACACCGGGGAGCTGTTTCTT.

A remark on this clonotype: This may be a read error, as it is one base from a much larger clone. The V call is TRBV15, the J call TRBJ2-1, with 9 nucleotides matching TRBD2. Germline CDR1 and CDR2: LNHNV and YYDKDF (reference sequence). CDR3 size: 14 residues. CDR3 in DNA: TGTACCACCAGCGCGTTAGCGGGAGTTAGTGAGCAGTTCTTC. Its protein product is CTTSALAGVSEQFF. Looking up the rest from reference TRBV15 and TRBJ2-1 gives the full variable domain: DAMVIQNPRYQVTQFGKPVTLSCSQTLNHNVMYWYQQKSSQAPKLLFHYYDKDFNNEADTPDNFQSRRPNTSFCFLDIRSPGLGDTAMYLCTTSALAGVSEQFFGPGTRLTVL.

The chain is built from TRBV6-6 and TRBJ2-2; no firm D call. V lost 6 bases to trimming and J lost 3 bases, with 14 bases between them. The CDR3 has 15 amino acids. Germline lookup yields CDR1 MNHNY and CDR2 SVGAGI (reference sequence). DNA of the CDR3: TGTGCCAGCAGAGAAGTTACTGGATACACCGGGGAGCTGTTTTTT. The encoded protein is CASREVTGYTGELFF.

About this clonotype itself: A junction end diverges from the germline sequence, so it may reflect a read error. V is TRBV20-1 and J is TRBJ2-3, with TRBD1 matching 8 bases. CDR1 is DFQATT and CDR2 is SNEGSKA in the germline V gene (reference sequence). The CDR3 loop spans 14 amino acids. DNA of the CDR3: TGCAGTGCTCGACGGACAGGGAGCGGAGATACGAAGTATTTT. Protein: CSARRTGSGDTKYF.

The table lists this clonotype with a count of one. The junction and the germline gene differ at one end; a read error may be behind it. J is TRBJ1-5 and V is TRBV7-9, with TRBD1 as a possible D gene (5 bases). Germline CDR1 SEHNR, CDR2 FQNEAQ (reference sequence). The CDR3 extends over 17 amino acids. The CDR3 spells CASSLARDPGSNKPQHF. CDR3 coding DNA: TGTGCCAGCAGCTTAGCGCGGGACCCTGGTAGCAATAAGCCCCAGCATTTT.